This T cell receptor beta chain was sequenced in a study of CD8+ T cells in alopecia areata. RNA was isolated and reverse transcribed to cDNA, the sequencing template. The table came from immunoSEQ multiplex PCR; TCRdb's copy has only in-frame clones and leaves some out. The table has tens of thousands of clones, about 71% seen once. The CDR3 loop spans 12 amino acids. CDR1 and CDR2 (germline): SQVTM, ANQGSEA. Worth noting for this clone: Its matching antigen is unknown.

Treatment given: oral pan-JAK inhibitor, 5-10 mg twice daily. Study results and caveats: It was observed that many expanded lesional clones persisted in scalp and blood during tofacitinib.

The sequencing used CD8+ T cells sorted from blood, collected around week 44, from a patient treated with tofacitinib. The sequence derives from a human donor with alopecia areata. V gene TRBV29-1 combines with J gene TRBJ2-3; D call uncertain. CDR3 DNA: TGCACCTTGGGCGATAGCACAGATACGCAGTATTTT. Translation gives CTLGDSTDTQYF.